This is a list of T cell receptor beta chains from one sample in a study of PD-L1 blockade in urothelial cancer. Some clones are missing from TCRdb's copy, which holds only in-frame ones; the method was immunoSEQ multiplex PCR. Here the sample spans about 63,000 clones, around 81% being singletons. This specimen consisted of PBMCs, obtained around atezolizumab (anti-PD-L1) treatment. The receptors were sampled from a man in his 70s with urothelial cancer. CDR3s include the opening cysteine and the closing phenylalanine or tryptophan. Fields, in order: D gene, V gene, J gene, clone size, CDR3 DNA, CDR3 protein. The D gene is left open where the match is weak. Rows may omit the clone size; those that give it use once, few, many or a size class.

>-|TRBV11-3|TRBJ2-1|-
TGTGCCAGCAGCTTAGGTACGGGAGTTGAGCAGTTCTTC
CASSLGTGVEQFF
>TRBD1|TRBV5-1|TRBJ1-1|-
TGCGCCAGCAGCTTGGAGGGGGCGGACACTGAAGCTTTCTTT
CASSLEGADTEAFF
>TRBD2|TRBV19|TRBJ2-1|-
TGTGCCAGTAGTACAGCTAGCGGGATCTACAATGAGCAGTTCTTC
CASSTASGIYNEQFF
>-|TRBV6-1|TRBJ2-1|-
TGTGCCAGCAGTGAGGGGGGTCGTGCTGAGCAGTTCTTC
CASSEGGRAEQFF
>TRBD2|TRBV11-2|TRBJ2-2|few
TGTGCCAGCAGCTTAGCGGGCGGGAGAAGGTCCGGGGAGCTGTTTTTT
CASSLAGGRRSGELFF
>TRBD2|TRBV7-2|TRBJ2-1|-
TGTGCCAGCAGCTTAGTACCAGCGGGAGTGGGTGAGCAGTTCTTC
CASSLVPAGVGEQFF
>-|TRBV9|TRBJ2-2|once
TGTGCCTCACAAGGGGGAGCTTCGAGCACCGGGGAGCTGTTTTTT
CASQGGASSTGELFF
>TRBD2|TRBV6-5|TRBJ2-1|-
TGTGCCAGCAGTCCTCCTAGCGGAGGGAACAATGAGCAGTTCTTC
CASSPPSGGNNEQFF
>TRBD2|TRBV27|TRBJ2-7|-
TGTGCCAGCAGTTTACATGCGGGAGTCCCGAACGAGCAGTACTTC
CASSLHAGVPNEQYF
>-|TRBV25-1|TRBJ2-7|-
TGTGCCAGCAGTGAACCCCAGGGGACCTACGAGCAGTACTTC
CASSEPQGTYEQYF
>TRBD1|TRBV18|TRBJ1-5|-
TGTGCCAGCACGACAGGGGAGAGCCAGCCCCAGCATTTT
CASTTGESQPQHF
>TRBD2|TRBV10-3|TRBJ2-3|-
TGTGCCATCAGTGCGGGTAGCGGGAGCCCTAGCACAGATACGCAGTATTTT
CAISAGSGSPSTDTQYF
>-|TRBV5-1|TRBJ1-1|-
TGCGCCAGCAGCTTAACGGGGAACACTGAAGCTTTCTTT
CASSLTGNTEAFF
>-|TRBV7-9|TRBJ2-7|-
TGTGCCAGCAGCACTCCCGGGTCCCCCTACGAGCAGTACTTC
CASSTPGSPYEQYF
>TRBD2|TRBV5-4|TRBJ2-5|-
TGTGCCAGCAGCTCCCCAAATGGCGGGAGCGGCGAGACCCAGTACTTC
CASSSPNGGSGETQYF
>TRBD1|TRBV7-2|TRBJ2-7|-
TGTGCCAGCAGCCCTATGACAGGGGGCCCTTTAAGGCAGTACTTC
CASSPMTGGPLRQYF
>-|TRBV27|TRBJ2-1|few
TGTGCCAGCAGGCTAGCGCGGGGTTCCTACAATGAGCAGTTCTTC
CASRLARGSYNEQFF
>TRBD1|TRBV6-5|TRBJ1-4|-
TGTGCCAGCAGTTACCGACAGGGGGGTAATGAAAAACTGTTTTTT
CASSYRQGGNEKLFF
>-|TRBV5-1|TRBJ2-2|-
TGCGCCAGCAGCTTGGGAGTGAACACCGGGGAGCTGTTTTTT
CASSLGVNTGELFF
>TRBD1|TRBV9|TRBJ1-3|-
TGTGCCAGCAGCGCCGAGATGCAGGGGGTAGCAGGAAACACCATATATTTT
CASSAEMQGVAGNTIYF
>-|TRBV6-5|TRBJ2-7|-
TGTGCCAGCAGTCCAGACAGGATCCGCGGTGAGCAGTACTTC
CASSPDRIRGEQYF
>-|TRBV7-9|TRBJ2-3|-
TGTGCCAGCAGCTTAGTTAGGGGCTCAGATACGCAGTATTTT
CASSLVRGSDTQYF
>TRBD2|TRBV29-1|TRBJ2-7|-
TGCAGCGTTGCCGGACTGGGAGGGATTGCCGAGCAGTACTTC
CSVAGLGGIAEQYF
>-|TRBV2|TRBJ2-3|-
TGTGCCAGCAGCTTTGTAGCGGCAGCCCCCGATACGCAGTATTTT
CASSFVAAAPDTQYF
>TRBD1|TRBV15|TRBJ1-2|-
TGTGCCACCAGCCTCCTCCGGGACAGCCTTTATATCTTC
CATSLLRDSLYIF
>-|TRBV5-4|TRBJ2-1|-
TGTGCCAGCAGCTTGGGTGGAGCCACATACTACAATGAGCAGTTCTTC
CASSLGGATYYNEQFF
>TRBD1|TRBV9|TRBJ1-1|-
TGTGCCAGCAGCTTATCGACAGGGGGCGTCGGCACTGAAGCTTTCTTT
CASSLSTGGVGTEAFF
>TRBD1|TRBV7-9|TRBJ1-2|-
TGTGCCAGCAGCTCCGACAGGGAGTGGTATGGCTACACCTTC
CASSSDREWYGYTF
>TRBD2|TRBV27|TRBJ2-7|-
TGTGCCAGCAGTTTACTAGCGGGAGTGACCTACGAGCAGTACTTC
CASSLLAGVTYEQYF
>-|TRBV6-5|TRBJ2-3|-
TGTGCCAGCAGCCCAAGGGGGACAGATACGCAGTATTTT
CASSPRGTDTQYF